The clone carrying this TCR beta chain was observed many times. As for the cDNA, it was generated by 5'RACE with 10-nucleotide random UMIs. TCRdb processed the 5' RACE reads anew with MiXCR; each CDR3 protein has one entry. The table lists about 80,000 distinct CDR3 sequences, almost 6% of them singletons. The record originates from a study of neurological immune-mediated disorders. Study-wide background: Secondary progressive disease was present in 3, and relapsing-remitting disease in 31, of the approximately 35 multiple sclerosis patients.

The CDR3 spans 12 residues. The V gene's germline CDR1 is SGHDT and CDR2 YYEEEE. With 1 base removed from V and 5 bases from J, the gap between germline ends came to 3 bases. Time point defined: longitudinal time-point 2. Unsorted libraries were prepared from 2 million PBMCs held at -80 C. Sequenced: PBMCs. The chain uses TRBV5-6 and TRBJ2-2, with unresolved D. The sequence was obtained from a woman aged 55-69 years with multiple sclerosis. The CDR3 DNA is TGTGCCAGCAGCTTGATTACCGGGGAGCTGTTTTTT. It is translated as CASSLITGELFF.